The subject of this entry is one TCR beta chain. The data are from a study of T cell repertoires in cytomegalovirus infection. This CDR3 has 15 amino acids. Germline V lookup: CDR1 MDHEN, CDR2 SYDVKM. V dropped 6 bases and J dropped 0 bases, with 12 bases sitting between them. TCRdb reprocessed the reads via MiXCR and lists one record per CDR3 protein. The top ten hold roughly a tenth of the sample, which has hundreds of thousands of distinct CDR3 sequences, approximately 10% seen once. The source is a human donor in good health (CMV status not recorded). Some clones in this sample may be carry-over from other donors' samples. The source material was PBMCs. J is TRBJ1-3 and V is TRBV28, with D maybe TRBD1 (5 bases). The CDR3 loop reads CASRFSGFSGNTIYF. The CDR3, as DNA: TGTGCCAGCAGATTCTCAGGGTTCTCTGGAAACACCATATATTTT. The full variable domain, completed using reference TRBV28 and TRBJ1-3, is DVKVTQSSRYLVKRTGEKVFLECVQDMDHENMFWYRQDPGLGLRLIYFSYDVKMKEKGDIPEGYSVSREKKERFSLILESASTNQTSMYLCASRFSGFSGNTIYFGEGSWLTVV.